A single sample is the source of the 22 T cell receptor beta chains below, sequenced in a study of control samples from healthy donors and cancer patients. Here immunoSEQ multiplex PCR was the method, and the copy in TCRdb shows in-frame clones only, minus some. Found here are 120,000 or so clones, 87% of them singletons; the top ten hold about 8.7%. Sequenced: blood. The receptors derive from a man aged 40-49 years in good health.

The J gene is TRBJ1-5, the V gene TRBV25-1; perhaps TRBD1 as D (5 bases). The germline V gene encodes CDR1 MGHDK and CDR2 SYGVNS. Trimming shortened V by 6 bases and J by 10 bases, and 19 bases separated the two germline ends. The CDR3 is made up of 14 amino acids. The CDR3 DNA is TGTGCCAGCAGCGACAGTTTGGCTCGTGGACCCCAGCATTTT. It codes for CASSDSLARGPQHF.

V gene TRBV3-1 (or the pseudogene TRBV3-2) combines with J gene TRBJ2-3, with D perhaps matching TRBD1 (6 bases). Trimming removed 8 bases at V and 2 bases at J, with 14 bases between. Germline V gene data show CDR1 as LGHDT and CDR2 as YNNKEL (reference sequence). This CDR3 is 14 amino acids long. The CDR3 is CASGQGFYTDTQYF. CDR3 bases: TGTGCCAGCGGGCAGGGGTTTTACACAGATACGCAGTATTTT.

The chain recombines TRBV4-3 with TRBJ1-3; D is unresolved. The germline gives CDR1 LGHNA, CDR2 YSLEER. V gave up 1 base and J gave up 0 bases, with 7 bases separating them. The length of the CDR3 is 15 residues. CDR3 nucleotide sequence: TGCGCCAGCAGCCAAGGGGGTTTCTCTGGAAACACCATATATTTT. Residues: CASSQGGFSGNTIYF.

The chain employs TRBV6-2 or TRBV6-3 and TRBJ1-5; D not certain. The CDR3 is 14 amino acids. Germline CDR1 MNHEY, CDR2 SVGEGT. V was shortened by 4 bases and J by 2 bases, with 9 bases between the two germline ends. The CDR3 is CASSSNTRNQPQHF. The CDR3 DNA reads as TGTGCCAGCAGTTCTAACACACGCAATCAGCCCCAGCATTTT.

This chain uses TRBV14 with TRBJ2-2, with unresolved D. Trimming took 1 base from V and 9 from J, leaving 12 bases between them. The CDR3 is 14 residues long. Germline CDR1 reads SGHDN; CDR2 reads FVKESK. The CDR3 DNA is TGTGCCAGCAGCCAAGCCTCCCCGAAGAGGGAGCTGTTTTTT. Its protein product is CASSQASPKRELFF.

The gene calls are TRBV18 and TRBJ2-1; the match to TRBD1 covers 10 bases. The CDR3 has 18 amino acids. The germline gives CDR1 KGHSH, CDR2 LQKENI. Trimming took 1 base from V and 2 from J; bases not matched to a gene: 8. CDR3 sequence (DNA): TGTGCCAGCTCACCACGCACCCTGGGACAGGGGCCCTACAATGAGCAGTTCTTC. It codes for CASSPRTLGQGPYNEQFF.

The chain is built from TRBV7-2 and TRBJ1-2, with 7 bases identical to TRBD1. With V trimmed by 5 bases and J by 7 bases, 10 bases remained unmatched. The CDR3 has 14 amino acids. The germline gives CDR1 SGHTA, CDR2 FQGNSA. CDR3 amino acids: CASSQSGTASGYTF. The CDR3, as DNA: TGTGCCAGCAGCCAAAGCGGGACAGCAAGTGGCTACACCTTC. Supplemented by reference TRBV7-2 and TRBJ1-2, the full variable domain reads GAGVSQSPSNKVTEKGKDVELRCDPISGHTALYWYRQSLGQGLEFLIYFQGNSAPDKSGLPSDRFSAERTGGSVSTLTIQRTQQEDSAVYLCASSQSGTASGYTFGSGTRLTVV.

The rearrangement links TRBV12-3 or TRBV12-4 to TRBJ2-3; the D call may be TRBD1 or TRBD2 (5 bases each). The length of the CDR3 is 12 residues. V lost 10 bases, J lost 6 bases, and 14 bases lay in between. The CDR3 is CANMMGDDTQYF. The CDR3 DNA sequence: TGTGCCAACATGATGGGGGACGATACGCAGTATTTT.

This clone was seen once. This chain links TRBV7-7 with TRBJ2-1; 8 positions match TRBD2. The J segment lost 4 bases and the V segment lost 5 bases, leaving 13 bases of the junction unmatched. Germline V lookup: CDR1 SSHAT, CDR2 FNYEAQ (reference sequence). The CDR3 loop spans 17 amino acids. This CDR3 is CASSPRLSGGRYNEQFF. Here the CDR3 DNA reads TGTGCCAGCAGCCCTAGACTAAGCGGGGGTCGGTACAATGAGCAGTTCTTC.

V gene TRBV3-1 (or the pseudogene TRBV3-2) combines with J gene TRBJ2-7; no reliable D call. Between the trimmed V and J ends, which lost 4 bases and 0 bases, there was a span of 4 bases. CDR3 length: 12 amino acids. Germline V gives CDR1 LGHDT, CDR2 YNNKEL (reference sequence). The CDR3 here is CASSPSSYEQYF. In nucleotides, the CDR3 is TGTGCCAGCAGCCCCTCCTCCTACGAGCAGTACTTC.

The V gene is TRBV28, the J gene TRBJ1-6; the match to TRBD1 covers 10 bases. The V segment lost 6 bases and the J segment 7 bases; nucleotides outside the gene matches: 3. From germline, CDR1 is MDHEN and CDR2 SYDVKM. The CDR3 covers 14 residues. CDR3 residues: CASRSGQGNSPLHF. The CDR3 nucleotides read TGTGCCAGCAGATCGGGACAGGGGAATTCACCCCTCCACTTT.

This chain links TRBV7-2 with TRBJ1-6; D not certain. V lost 5 bases and J lost 7, with 6 bases in between. Germline-derived CDR1 and CDR2 are SGHTA and FQGNSA. This CDR3 is 12 amino acids long. This chain's CDR3 is CASSQQNSPLHF. The CDR3 DNA reads as TGTGCCAGCAGCCAACAAAATTCACCCCTCCACTTT.

The gene calls are TRBV2 and TRBJ2-7; D remains unclear. The germline gives CDR1 SNHLY, CDR2 FYNNEI. The ends were cut back, 8 bases at V and 0 bases at J, with 8 bases in the middle. The CDR3 has 12 residues. The CDR3 DNA reads TGTGCCAGCCTCCCTAACTCCTACGAGCAGTACTTC. Its protein is CASLPNSYEQYF.

V usage is TRBV27 and J usage is TRBJ1-5; 10 nucleotides match TRBD1. This CDR3 has 16 residues. Per germline, CDR1 MNHEY and CDR2 SMNVEV (reference sequence). Trimming at V came to 4 bases and at J to 7 bases, leaving 10 bases not matched to a gene. CDR3 sequence (DNA): TGTGCCAGCAGTTCAATGTCTCGGGACAGGGGACAGCCCCAGCATTTT. The encoded protein is CASSSMSRDRGQPQHF.

A single count supports this clone. This sequence joins TRBV2 and TRBJ1-1; D is unresolved. Germline values: CDR1 SNHLY, CDR2 FYNNEI. This CDR3 comprises 15 residues. Trimming cost V 6 bases and J 0 bases, with 14 bases left between them. The CDR3 sequence is CASSDKSSMNTEAFF. The CDR3 coding sequence is TGTGCCAGCAGCGACAAAAGTAGTATGAACACTGAAGCTTTCTTT.

This chain links TRBV12-5 with TRBJ1-2; D is undetermined. Germline values: CDR1 LGHNT, CDR2 FRNRAP. V lost 5 bases and J 8 bases, leaving 12 bases between the germline ends. This CDR3 contains 12 residues. The CDR3 spells CASGRVVEGYTF. The CDR3 nucleotides are TGTGCTAGTGGTCGGGTGGTAGAGGGCTACACCTTC.

The chain has TRBV27 and TRBJ1-6; no definite D call. Deletions cut 5 bases from V and 4 bases from J, with 12 bases between. CDR3 length: 15 residues. From germline, CDR1 is MNHEY and CDR2 SMNVEV (reference sequence). The CDR3 protein is CASSRLTEYNSPLHF. The CDR3 DNA sequence: TGTGCCAGCAGTCGGTTGACGGAATATAATTCACCCCTCCACTTT.

With regard to this clone: One end of the junction fails to match germline, which may point to a read error. This chain connects TRBV25-1 to TRBJ1-1; a weak D match, TRBD1 (6 bases). In germline, CDR1 is MGHDK, CDR2 SYGVNS. The CDR3 covers 14 residues. CDR3 bases: TGTGCCAGCAGGGAATCTGACAGGTACACTGAAGCTTTCTTT. It yields the protein CASRESDRYTEAFF. Full variable domain (missing parts from reference TRBV25-1 and TRBJ1-1): EADIYQTPRYLVIGTGKKITLECSQTMGHDKMYWYQQDPGMELHLIHYSYGVNSTEKGDLSSESTVSRIRTEHFPLTLESARPSHTSQYLCASRESDRYTEAFFGQGTRLTVV.

The V call is TRBV14, the J call TRBJ1-6; D perhaps matches TRBD1 (5 bases). CDR1 is SGHDN, CDR2 FVKESK, per germline. Trimming removed 3 bases at V and 1 base at J, with 7 bases between. There are 15 residues in the CDR3. Here the CDR3 DNA reads TGTGCCAGCAGCCACGGGGGTTCCTATAATTCACCCCTCCACTTT. Translating it yields CASSHGGSYNSPLHF.

The rearrangement uses TRBV11-2 and TRBJ2-7; 8 positions agree with TRBD1. The CDR3 is 16 amino acids. CDR1 and CDR2 (germline): SGHAT, FQNNGV. Unmatched junction bases numbered 9, after V lost 5 bases and J lost 0 bases. CDR3 DNA sequence: TGTGCCAGCAGCGCACGACAGGGGAAGAGCTCCTACGAGCAGTACTTC. Translating gives CASSARQGKSSYEQYF. Full variable domain (outside the CDR3, taken from reference TRBV11-2 and TRBJ2-7): EAGVAQSPRYKIIEKRQSVAFWCNPISGHATLYWYQQILGQGPKLLIQFQNNGVVDDSQLPKDRFSAERLKGVDSTLKIQPAKLEDSAVYLCASSARQGKSSYEQYFGPGTRLTVT.

The chain carries TRBV5-1 and TRBJ2-1; weak D call: TRBD1 (6 bases). Trimming removed 0 bases from V and 0 bases from J, with 16 bases in between. CDR1 is SGHRS, CDR2 YFSETQ, per germline. The CDR3 is 18 residues long. Here the CDR3 reads CASSLETGRMSSYNEQFF. CDR3 nucleotide sequence: TGCGCCAGCAGCTTGGAGACAGGAAGAATGAGCTCCTACAATGAGCAGTTCTTC.

The chain is built from TRBV18 and TRBJ1-6; the match to TRBD1 covers 7 bases. Trimming at V came to 4 bases and at J to 7 bases, leaving 4 bases not matched to a gene. Germline loops: CDR1 KGHSH, CDR2 LQKENI. There are 14 residues in the CDR3. The DNA for the CDR3 is TGTGCCAGCTCACACGACAGGGACAATTCACCCCTCCACTTT. Translating gives CASSHDRDNSPLHF.